This passage covers 8 T cell receptor beta chains from one sample sequenced in a study of OX40 agonist ivuxolimab in advanced cancers. This table comes from immunoSEQ multiplex PCR, and its TCRdb copy is limited to in-frame clones, with some not included. The sample includes 40,000 to 50,000 clones, approximately 83% of them seen just once. Sample: CD4+ or CD8+ T cells sorted from blood, taken in a trial of the OX40 agonist ivuxolimab. These receptors came from an adult with an advanced solid tumor such as melanoma, head and neck, liver or kidney cancer.

The V call is TRBV21-1, the J call TRBJ1-2; the table names TRBD1, a call not compared with the DNA. TRBV21-1 counts as a pseudogene. The CDR3 totals 13 residues. This CDR3 reads CALPPDRSNGYTF. CDR3 sequence (DNA): TGTGCCCTACCACCGGACAGGAGTAATGGCTACACCTTC.

This chain joins TRBV5-1 and TRBJ2-1; TRBD2 agrees at 8 bases. CDR1 and CDR2 (germline): SGHRS, YFSETQ. The CDR3 runs 15 residues. The junction had 5 bases not matched to a gene; V was cut back by 4 bases and J by 2 bases. The CDR3 reads CASSPTGGAYNEQFF. CDR3 nucleotides: TGCGCCAGCAGCCCGACGGGGGGGGCCTACAATGAGCAGTTCTTC.

This clone was recorded once. The chain recombines TRBV19 with TRBJ1-1, with D hard to call. Trimming took 5 bases from V and 4 from J, leaving 14 bases between them. CDR3 length: 14 residues. CDR1 is LNHDA, CDR2 SQIVND, per germline (reference sequence). CDR3 nucleotides: TGTGCCAGTAGTTCGCAGAAGAGAAGCACTGAAGCTTTCTTT. Translated, it gives CASSSQKRSTEAFF.

A single count supports this clone. The chain joins TRBV29-1 to TRBJ1-4; TRBD1 is a possible D gene (6 bases). Germline V gene data show CDR1 as SQVTM and CDR2 as ANQGSEA. V lost 4 bases, J lost 8 bases, and 14 bases lay in between. The CDR3 sequence is 13 residues long. The CDR3 loop reads CSVGVRGREKLFF. The CDR3 nucleotides are TGCAGCGTTGGGGTCAGGGGCCGAGAAAAACTGTTTTTT.

The J gene is TRBJ1-2, the V gene TRBV5-6; possibly TRBD1 for D (6 bases). Germline CDR1 SGHDT, CDR2 YYEEEE. The V end lost 4 bases, the J end lost 5 bases, and 15 bases lay between the germline ends. The CDR3 length is 14 residues. The CDR3 sequence is CASSPATGLYGYTF. The CDR3 DNA sequence: TGTGCCAGCAGCCCCGCTACAGGGTTATATGGCTACACCTTC. The complete variable domain, with remaining parts taken from reference TRBV5-6 and TRBJ1-2, reads DAGVTQSPTHLIKTRGQQVTLRCSPKSGHDTVSWYQQALGQGPQFIFQYYEEEERQRGNFPDRFSGHQFPNYSSELNVNALLLGDSALYLCASSPATGLYGYTFGSGTRLTVV.

The V gene is TRBV18, the J gene TRBJ2-7; possible D gene TRBD2, 6 bases. This CDR3 comprises 16 residues. CDR1 is KGHSH and CDR2 is LQKENI in the germline V gene. V lost 1 base and J 2 bases, leaving 15 bases between the germline ends. The CDR3 spells CASSPLYGGRTYEQYF. In nucleotides, the CDR3 is TGTGCCAGCTCACCACTGTACGGGGGACGAACCTACGAGCAGTACTTC.

The sample holds one count of this clone. V usage is TRBV21-1 and J usage is TRBJ1-2. TRBV21-1 is reported as a pseudogene. The CDR3 totals 13 residues. CDR3 residues: CASSKRVKGGYTF. The DNA for the CDR3 is TGTGCCAGCAGCAAACGAGTAAAGGGAGGCTACACCTTC.

This sequence joins TRBV7-2 and TRBJ2-5, with TRBD1 matching over 8 bases. Germline loops: CDR1 SGHTA, CDR2 FQGNSA. The CDR3 contains 16 residues. V dropped 0 bases and J dropped 7; count of bases not matched to a gene: 10. CDR3 DNA: TGTGCCAGCAGCTTAGCGAAAGGACAGGGAGGTGGGACCCAGTACTTC. Translated, it gives CASSLAKGQGGGTQYF.